This T cell receptor (beta chain) is from a study of T cells in Graves' hyperthyroidism and ophthalmopathy. Regarding the study as a whole: Through a model of 13 V-J features, ophthalmopathy was separated from stable hyperthyroidism.

There are many counts of this clonotype. What it binds is unknown. RNA transcripts served as the template for amplifying TCR beta CDR3 regions. TCR CDR3 underwent first-round RT-PCR with the HTBI primer set. Each CDR3 protein is one row after TCRdb ran MiXCR on the multiplex PCR reads. This sample has fewer than 750,000 distinct CDR3 sequences, with about 15% found just once. CDR1 and CDR2 (germline): MNHEY, SVGEGT. This CDR3 is built from 16 residues. V lost 2 bases, J lost 0 bases, and 13 bases lay in between. A NOSPECS grade of at least 4, a Clinical Activity Score of at least 3 and duration under 3 months were recorded in ophthalmopathy patients. Diagnosing involved the use of clinical symptoms, serum thyroxine and TRAb, thyroid ultrasound and orbital computed tomography.

The sequencing input was blood. The chain combines TRBV6-2 or TRBV6-3 with TRBJ1-1; no clear D. The origin of this receptor is a woman in her thirties or forties with Graves' ophthalmopathy. DNA for the CDR3: TGTGCCAGCAGTTACGGGAGGCTACTCATGAACACTGAAGCTTTCTTT. Its protein is CASSYGRLLMNTEAFF.